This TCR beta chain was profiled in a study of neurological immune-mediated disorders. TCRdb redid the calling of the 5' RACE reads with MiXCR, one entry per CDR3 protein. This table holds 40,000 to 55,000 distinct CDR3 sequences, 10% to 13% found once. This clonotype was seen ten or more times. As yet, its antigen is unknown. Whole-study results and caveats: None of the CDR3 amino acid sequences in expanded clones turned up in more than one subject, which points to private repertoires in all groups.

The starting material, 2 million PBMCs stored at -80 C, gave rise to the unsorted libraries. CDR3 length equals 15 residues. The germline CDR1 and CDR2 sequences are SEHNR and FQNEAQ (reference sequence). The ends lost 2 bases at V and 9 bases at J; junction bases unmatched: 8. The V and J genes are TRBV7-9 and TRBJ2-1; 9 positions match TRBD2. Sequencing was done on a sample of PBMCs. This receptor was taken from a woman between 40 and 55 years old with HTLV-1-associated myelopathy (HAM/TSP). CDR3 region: CASSLPAGGLSEQFF. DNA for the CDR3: TGTGCCAGCAGCTTACCGGCGGGGGGGCTCAGTGAGCAGTTCTTC.